Each of the 32 T cell receptor beta chains below was sequenced from the same sample in a study of T-cell reconstitution after alpha-beta-depleted transplantation in children. TCRbeta library construction was performed incorporating unique molecular identifiers. TCRdb recomputed calls from the PCR reads with MiXCR, one row per CDR3 protein. The repertoire consists of hundreds of thousands of distinct CDR3 sequences, with over 10% occurring once and the leading ten covering roughly 0.77%. The starting material was PBMCs, obtained before TCRalphabeta/CD19-depleted stem cell transplant. Receptor source: a girl aged 2 to 9 with congenital amegakaryocytic thrombocytopenia, due to receive a stem cell transplant.

This clonotype has ten or more counts. The junction departs from germline at one end; a sequencing error may be responsible. V gene TRBV11-2 combines with J gene TRBJ2-7, with TRBD1 as a possible D gene (6 bases). Germline V gives CDR1 SGHAT, CDR2 FQNNGV. The CDR3 has 16 amino acids. The DNA of the CDR3 is TGTGCCAGCAGCCGTTCACAGGGCTTTGGGGTCTACCAGCAGTACTTC. Amino acids: CASSRSQGFGVYQQYF.

Ten or more counts support this clonotype. The chain combines TRBV20-1 with TRBJ1-6; 9 nucleotides match TRBD1. V shed 6 bases, J shed 7 bases, and the junction held 1 base outside the gene matches. The CDR3 consists of 12 residues. In germline, CDR1 is DFQATT, CDR2 SNEGSKA (reference sequence). For the CDR3, the DNA is TGCAGTGCGACAGGGGGGAATTCACCCCTCCACTTT. Translating it yields CSATGGNSPLHF.

This clonotype was counted between two and nine times. The CDR3 nucleotides read TGTGCCAGCAGCCAAGACGGCCCCCCCAGGAGGAACATTCAGTACTTC. Its protein product is CASSQDGPPRRNIQYF. The chain recombines TRBV14 with TRBJ2-4; weak D call: TRBD2 (5 bases). This CDR3 comprises 16 residues. Trimming removed 0 bases from V and 7 bases from J, with 16 bases in between. In germline, CDR1 is SGHDN, CDR2 FVKESK.

This clonotype was seen a handful of times. The genes are TRBV7-6 and TRBJ2-1; maybe TRBD2 (6 bases). Germline V CDR1 and CDR2: SGHVS, FNYEAQ. V lost 5 bases and J lost 2, with 10 bases in between. The CDR3 spans 14 residues. Written as DNA, the CDR3 is TGTGCCAGCAGCCGCAGACTAGCCTACAATGAGCAGTTCTTC. It is translated as CASSRRLAYNEQFF.

This chain links TRBV7-3 with TRBJ2-3; 9 nucleotides align to TRBD2. The CDR3 is made up of 18 amino acids. The germline V gene has CDR1 SGHTA and CDR2 FQGTGA. V trimming: 2 bases; J trimming: 2 bases; junction bases outside the gene matches: 11. The CDR3 spells CASSLWSSGDSFTDTQYF. CDR3 DNA: TGTGCCAGCAGCTTATGGTCTAGCGGGGACTCCTTCACAGATACGCAGTATTTT.

This clonotype was counted many times. V is TRBV10-3 and J is TRBJ1-1; the D gene is possibly TRBD1 (5 bases). CDR1 and CDR2 from the germline V gene are ENHRY and SYGVKD. The CDR3 extends over 12 amino acids. Trimming stripped 8 bases from V and 8 bases from J, with 15 bases between. The CDR3 sequence is CAIGVSQEEAFF. CDR3 nucleotides: TGTGCCATCGGGGTTTCACAGGAAGAAGCTTTCTTT.

This clonotype was recorded many times. The rearrangement joins TRBV29-1 to TRBJ2-1, with 13 bases that match TRBD2. The CDR3 sequence is 19 residues long. CDR1 SQVTM and CDR2 ANQGSEA come from the germline V gene. The ends lost 0 bases at V and 4 bases at J; junction bases unmatched: 12. The CDR3 reads CSVEEIAGLAGVGYNEQFF. The DNA for the CDR3 is TGCAGCGTTGAAGAAATAGCCGGACTAGCGGGAGTTGGGTACAATGAGCAGTTCTTC.

About this clonotype itself: A much bigger clone sits one base away, suggesting this may be a read error. This chain links TRBV29-1 with TRBJ2-7; D unresolved. This CDR3 contains 12 residues. In germline, CDR1 is SQVTM, CDR2 ANQGSEA. The CDR3 DNA follows: TGCAGCGGATTGGACGGGTACTACGAGCAGCACTTC. This codes for CSGLDGYYEQHF.

The rearrangement joins TRBV18 to TRBJ2-3; D assignment may be TRBD1 or TRBD2 (5 bases each). Per germline, CDR1 KGHSH and CDR2 LQKENI. Trimming shortened V by 1 base and J by 11 bases, and 13 bases separated the two germline ends. This CDR3 is built from 13 residues. CDR3 amino acids: CASSPLSERGQYF. CDR3 coding DNA: TGTGCCAGCTCACCACTGTCGGAGAGGGGGCAGTATTTT.

The gene calls are TRBV3-1 and TRBJ2-3, with 8 bases fitting TRBD2. The germline V gene encodes CDR1 LGHDT and CDR2 YNNKEL (reference sequence). V lost 5 bases to trimming and J lost 1 base; unmatched junction nucleotides: 8. The CDR3 sequence is 16 residues long. Here the CDR3 reads CASSKSRAGGTDTQYF. In nucleotides, the CDR3 is TGTGCCAGCAGCAAAAGCCGAGCGGGAGGCACAGATACGCAGTATTTT.

There are many counts of this clonotype. V and J are TRBV20-1 and TRBJ2-3; a possible D gene is TRBD2 (6 bases). Per germline, CDR1 DFQATT and CDR2 SNEGSKA (reference sequence). Trimming removed 1 base at V and 5 bases at J, with 16 bases between. There are 15 residues in the CDR3. CDR3 loop: CSARGEPTGGDTQYF. In DNA form, the CDR3 reads TGCAGTGCTAGAGGTGAACCGACCGGGGGAGATACGCAGTATTTT.

This clonotype has a handful of counts. This chain joins TRBV5-1 and TRBJ2-1; 14 positions agree with TRBD2. Germline trimming cut 0 bases from V and 11 bases from J; bases unmatched to any gene: 7. Germline V gene lookup returns CDR1 SGHRS and CDR2 YFSETQ. This CDR3 comprises 16 residues. The CDR3 is CASSLAWGLAGVKQFF. For the CDR3, the DNA is TGCGCCAGCAGCTTGGCCTGGGGACTAGCGGGAGTGAAGCAGTTCTTC.

This clonotype was observed a few times. The chain uses TRBV27 and TRBJ2-7; D might be TRBD2 (6 bases). Trimming removed 3 bases at V and 3 bases at J, with 12 bases between. CDR1 is MNHEY, CDR2 SMNVEV, per germline (reference sequence). The CDR3 is 14 amino acids. CDR3: CASSFAMGGYEQYF. CDR3 in DNA: TGTGCCAGCAGTTTCGCGATGGGAGGCTACGAGCAGTACTTC.

This clonotype has just a few counts. V is TRBV20-1 and J is TRBJ2-2; perhaps TRBD2 as D (5 bases). CDR3 length: 14 residues. Trimming stripped 1 base from V and 1 base from J, with 7 bases between. In germline, CDR1 is DFQATT, CDR2 SNEGSKA (reference sequence). This chain's CDR3 is CSARGTQNTGELFF. CDR3 DNA: TGCAGTGCTAGAGGGACTCAGAACACCGGGGAGCTGTTTTTT.

In this sample, this clonotype turned up a few times. A read error may produce the germline difference seen at one junction end. The chain has TRBV20-1 and TRBJ2-1; D is unclear. In germline, CDR1 is DFQATT, CDR2 SNEGSKA (reference sequence). The CDR3 sequence is 13 residues long. CDR3 loop: CSAGMASHNEQFF. For the CDR3, the DNA is TGCAGTGCTGGAATGGCCTCCCACAATGAGCAGTTCTTC.

The V and J genes are TRBV20-1 and TRBJ2-3; the match to TRBD2 covers 11 bases. J was trimmed by 3 bases and V by 6 bases; bases with no gene match: 8. Germline CDR1 reads DFQATT; CDR2 reads SNEGSKA (reference sequence). This CDR3 spans 15 amino acids. The CDR3 DNA reads as TGCAGTGCACTAGCGGGAGCTTGGGGGACAGATACGCAGTATTTT. Its protein product is CSALAGAWGTDTQYF.

This clonotype was counted only a few times. The gene calls are TRBV5-1 and TRBJ2-1; 14 nucleotides align to TRBD2. This CDR3 region has 17 residues. CDR1 and CDR2 from the germline V gene are SGHRS and YFSETQ. V lost 0 bases and J lost 10; bases outside the gene matches: 9. For the CDR3, the DNA is TGCGCCAGCAGCTTGGGGTCTCCGGGACTAGCGGGAGAAGAGCAGTTCTTC. Translating gives CASSLGSPGLAGEEQFF.

This clonotype was found a few times. J is TRBJ2-3 and V is TRBV12-3 or TRBV12-4; 7 nucleotides align to TRBD1. The CDR3 spans 17 residues. V shed 3 bases and J 0 bases; nucleotides not matched to a gene: 9. CDR3 coding DNA: TGTGCCAGCAGTTTTTCCGGGACAGTAACTAGCACAGATACGCAGTATTTT. This codes for CASSFSGTVTSTDTQYF.

This clonotype was recorded a few times. V gene TRBV12-3 or TRBV12-4 combines with J gene TRBJ2-3; TRBD2 agrees at 7 bases. The CDR3 extends over 16 amino acids. Losses at the gene ends were 4 bases for V and 2 bases for J; bases not matched to a gene: 9. This CDR3 reads CASSSRAGSNTDTQYF. As DNA, the CDR3 is TGTGCCAGCAGTTCCAGAGCGGGATCCAACACAGATACGCAGTATTTT.

This clonotype was detected ten times or more. V is TRBV6-5 and J is TRBJ1-1, with no clear D. Trimming removed 2 bases from V and 1 base from J, with 8 bases in between. CDR1 is MNHEY, CDR2 SVGAGI, per germline. CDR3 length: 14 amino acids. The CDR3 bases are TGTGCCAGCAGTTACCTTGACCCGAACACTGAAGCTTTCTTT. It yields the protein CASSYLDPNTEAFF.

This clonotype was observed a few times. The chain combines TRBV7-2 with TRBJ2-2; possible D gene TRBD1, 5 bases. V was clipped by 2 bases and J by 3 bases, with 10 bases between them. Germline V gene sequence: CDR1 SGHTA, CDR2 FQGNSA. CDR3 size: 15 residues. In DNA form, the CDR3 reads TGTGCCAGCAGCTTATTACTCAGGGACACCGGGGAGCTGTTTTTT. Protein product: CASSLLLRDTGELFF.

This clonotype was observed a few times. The chain recombines TRBV2 with TRBJ1-4; D perhaps matches TRBD1 (5 bases). V gave up 5 bases and J gave up 3 bases, with 13 bases separating them. The CDR3 is 15 amino acids. Germline CDR1 reads SNHLY; CDR2 reads FYNNEI. The DNA of the CDR3 is TGTGCCAGCAGTATCTCGGGACCGGCTAATGAAAAACTGTTTTTT. Protein sequence: CASSISGPANEKLFF.

This clonotype was found a few times. The chain combines TRBV29-1 with TRBJ1-1; D remains unclear. Germline loops: CDR1 SQVTM, CDR2 ANQGSEA. V dropped 5 bases and J dropped 0 bases, with 7 bases sitting between them. The CDR3 covers 12 residues. DNA of the CDR3: TGCAGCGTTCAGGATATGAACACTGAAGCTTTCTTT. Residues: CSVQDMNTEAFF.

V and J are TRBV27 and TRBJ2-5; 11 nucleotides match TRBD2. V was pared by 4 bases and J by 0 bases, with 1 base of the junction left unmatched. Germline V gene lookup returns CDR1 MNHEY and CDR2 SMNVEV (reference sequence). CDR3 size: 15 residues. CDR3 nucleotides: TGTGCCAGCAGTTCTAGCGGGAGGTACCAAGAGACCCAGTACTTC. This translates into CASSSSGRYQETQYF.

This clonotype was detected ten times or more. V gene TRBV5-1 combines with J gene TRBJ2-7; perhaps TRBD1 as D (5 bases). CDR3 length equals 12 residues. The V gene lost 4 bases and the J gene lost 12 bases, with 17 bases spanning the gap. The germline V gene has CDR1 SGHRS and CDR2 YFSETQ. The CDR3 sequence: CASSLDRSIPYF. CDR3 nucleotides: TGCGCCAGCAGCCTCGACAGATCAATACCGTACTTC.

This clonotype was seen ten or more times. The V call is TRBV20-1, the J call TRBJ1-3, with D perhaps TRBD1 (5 bases). V was shortened by 0 bases and J by 7 bases, with 16 bases between the two germline ends. In germline, CDR1 is DFQATT, CDR2 SNEGSKA (reference sequence). This CDR3 comprises 15 residues. The CDR3 spells CSARDRGMWGNTIYF. The CDR3 DNA is TGCAGTGCTAGAGATCGAGGGATGTGGGGGAACACCATATATTTT.

At least ten counts were recorded for this clonotype. The chain combines TRBV5-1 with TRBJ2-4; D possibly corresponds to TRBD2 (5 bases). The V end lost 4 bases, the J end lost 8 bases, and 16 bases lay between the germline ends. The CDR3 length is 14 residues. Germline loops: CDR1 SGHRS, CDR2 YFSETQ. The CDR3: CASSQGPAGDIQYF. The CDR3 coding sequence is TGCGCCAGCAGCCAAGGACCTGCCGGGGACATTCAGTACTTC.

J is TRBJ2-7 and V is TRBV5-1; D remains unclear. The V and J ends lost 7 bases and 1 base respectively, with 12 bases between them. The CDR3 spans 13 residues. Germline V gene lookup returns CDR1 SGHRS and CDR2 YFSETQ. CDR3 amino acids: CASALSVSYEQYF. CDR3 nucleotide sequence: TGCGCCAGCGCCTTAAGTGTTTCCTACGAGCAGTACTTC.

This clonotype was seen ten or more times. As DNA, the CDR3 is TGTGCCAGCAGCGTAGGAGGGACTCCAATCGCCTACGAGCAGTACTTC. Amino acids: CASSVGGTPIAYEQYF. The chain joins TRBV9 to TRBJ2-7, with a tentative D call TRBD2 (6 bases). The CDR3 covers 16 residues. The V end lost 0 bases, the J end lost 2 bases, and 15 bases lay between the germline ends. Germline-derived CDR1 and CDR2 are SGDLS and YYNGEE.

At least ten counts were recorded for this clonotype. This CDR3 reads CASSFGGGNYGYTF. CDR3 nucleotides: TGTGCCAGCAGTTTCGGGGGGGGGAACTATGGCTACACCTTC. This chain links TRBV12-3 or TRBV12-4 with TRBJ1-2; TRBD1 might be the D (5 bases). The CDR3 consists of 14 residues. Trimming removed 3 bases at V and 2 bases at J, with 10 bases between.

Here the CDR3 reads CASSQSRASYNEQFF. CDR3 coding DNA: TGTGCCAGCAGCCAAAGTCGGGCCTCCTACAATGAGCAGTTCTTC. The J gene is TRBJ2-1, the V gene TRBV14; D is ambiguous. Trimming removed 2 bases at V and 0 bases at J, with 8 bases between. Looked up from germline, CDR1 is SGHDN and CDR2 is FVKESK. CDR3 length: 15 residues.

This clonotype was observed a single time. A much larger clone differs from this one at a single base, so this may be a read error. The J gene is TRBJ2-2, the V gene TRBV20-1; D possibly corresponds to TRBD2 (6 bases). The germline V gene has CDR1 DFQATT and CDR2 SNEGSKA (reference sequence). CDR3 size: 13 residues. Trimming removed 7 bases at V and 4 bases at J, with 13 bases between. The CDR3 here is CSVREVGTGELFF. CDR3 DNA sequence: TGCAGTGTTAGGGAGGTGGGCACCGGGGAGCTGTTTTTT.